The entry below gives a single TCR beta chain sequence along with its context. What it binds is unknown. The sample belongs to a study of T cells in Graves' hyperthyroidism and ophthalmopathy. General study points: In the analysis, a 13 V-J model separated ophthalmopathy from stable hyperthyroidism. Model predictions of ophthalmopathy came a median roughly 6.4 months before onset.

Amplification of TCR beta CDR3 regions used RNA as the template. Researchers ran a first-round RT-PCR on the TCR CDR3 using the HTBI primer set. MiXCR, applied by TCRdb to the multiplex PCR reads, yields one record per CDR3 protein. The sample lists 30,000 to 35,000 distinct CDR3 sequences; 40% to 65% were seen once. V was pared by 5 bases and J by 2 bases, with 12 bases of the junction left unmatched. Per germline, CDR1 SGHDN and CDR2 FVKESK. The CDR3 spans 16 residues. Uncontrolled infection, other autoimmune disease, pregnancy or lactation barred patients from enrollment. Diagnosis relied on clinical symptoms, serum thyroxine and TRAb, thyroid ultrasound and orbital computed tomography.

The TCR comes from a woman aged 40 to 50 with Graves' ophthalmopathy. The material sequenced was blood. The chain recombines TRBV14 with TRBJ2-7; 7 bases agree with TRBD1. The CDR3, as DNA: TGTGCCAGCAGCATGAGCAGGGGGTTTGGTGCCTACGAGCAGTACTTC. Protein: CASSMSRGFGAYEQYF.